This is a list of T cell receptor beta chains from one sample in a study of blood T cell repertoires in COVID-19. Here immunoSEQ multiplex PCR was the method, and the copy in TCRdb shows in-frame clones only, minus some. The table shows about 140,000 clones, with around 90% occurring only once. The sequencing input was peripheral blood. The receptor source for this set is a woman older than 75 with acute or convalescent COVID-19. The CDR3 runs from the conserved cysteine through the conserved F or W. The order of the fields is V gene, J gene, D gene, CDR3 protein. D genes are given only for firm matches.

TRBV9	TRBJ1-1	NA	CASSEQGTEAFF
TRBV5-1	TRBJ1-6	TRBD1	CASSFPGGDSPLHF
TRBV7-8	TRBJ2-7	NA	CASSFGTQETSYEQYF
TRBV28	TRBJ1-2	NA	CASSNQRYYGYTF
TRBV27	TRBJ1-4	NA	CASSLITGGGSGEKLFF
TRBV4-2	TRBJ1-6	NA	CASNRGGDSSYNSPLHF
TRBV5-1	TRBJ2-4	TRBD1	CASSLQGAENIQYF
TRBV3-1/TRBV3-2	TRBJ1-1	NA	CASSRSQRNTEAFF
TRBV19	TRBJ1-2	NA	CASSFKGTFYGYTF
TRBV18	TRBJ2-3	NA	CASSQASTDTQYF
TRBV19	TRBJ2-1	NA	CASSIDRGRHEQFF
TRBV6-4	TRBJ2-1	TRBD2	CASSDSGRGSYNEQFF
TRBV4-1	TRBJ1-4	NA	CASSQTLLQGTNEKLFF
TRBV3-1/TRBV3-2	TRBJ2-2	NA	CASTPKNGAGELFF
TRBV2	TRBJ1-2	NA	CASSEQNALSYGYTF
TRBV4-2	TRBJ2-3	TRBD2	CASSKGLAASTDTQYF
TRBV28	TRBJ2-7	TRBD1	CASSSLGQAIPYEQYF
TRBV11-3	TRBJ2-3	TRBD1	CASSLGTGQVDTQYF
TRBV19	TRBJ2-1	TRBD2	CASNSGGLYNEQFF
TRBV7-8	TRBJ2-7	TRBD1	CASSFGQGIYEQYF
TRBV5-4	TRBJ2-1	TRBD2	CASSLGTSGGGAGEQFF
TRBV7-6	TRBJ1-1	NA	CASSSLQGYTEAFF
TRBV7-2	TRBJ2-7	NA	CASSPTIIPYEQYF